The sequence of this T cell receptor beta chain was determined in a study of identical twins. This clonotype showed up many times. Its specificity is not known. General study points: Diverse VJ usage suggested most zero-insertion clonotypes were not invariant T cells. Fewer insertions marked abundant cord blood beta clonotypes; young adult naive trended weakly, memory not at all. Out-of-frame alpha sequences common to twins exhibited a surplus of low generation probability.

The CDR3 loop spans 15 amino acids. Trimming left V 1 base short and J 1 base short, with 9 bases between. CDR1 and CDR2 (germline): LGHDT, YNNKEL (reference sequence). TCRdb recomputed calls from the 5' RACE reads with MiXCR, one row per CDR3 protein. The sample contains 200,000 to 250,000 distinct CDR3 sequences, 5% to 7% of which appear only once. This sample was shared with a second study, whose subject was T cells expressing NK-cell markers. From that study: Among CD8+ T cells from six donors, dominant NKG2C+ clonotypes accounted for about 1.0-7.0%.

The chain is built from TRBV3-1 and TRBJ2-3; D is unresolved. The sequence derives from a woman between 18 and 30 years old in good health. The material sequenced was CD8+ T cells sorted from blood. The chain's CDR3 is CASSQALGGTDTQYF. The CDR3, as DNA: TGTGCCAGCAGCCAAGCCCTTGGGGGCACAGATACGCAGTATTTT.